These 30 T cell receptor beta chains were all obtained from the same sample, sequenced in a study of T cell responses to AZD1222 COVID-19 vaccine. Measured with immunoSEQ multiplex PCR; TCRdb has only the in-frame clones, and not every one. The data contain about 140,000 clones, just under 95% of them singletons. Sequenced material: peripheral blood, taken on day 0 of AZD1222 vaccination. The receptors derive from an adult in good health.

This clone occurred once. The chain uses TRBV3-1 (or the pseudogene TRBV3-2) and TRBJ1-2, with 8 bases lining up with TRBD1. J gave up 4 bases and V 1 base, and 8 bases lay outside the gene matches. The germline CDR1 and CDR2 sequences are LGHDT and YNNKEL (reference sequence). The CDR3 spans 16 residues. CDR3 DNA: TGTGCCAGCAGCCAAGGTCCAGGGGGCTTTGGCTATGGCTACACCTTC. It codes for CASSQGPGGFGYGYTF.

The chain has TRBV23-1 and TRBJ2-1; 9 bases line up with TRBD1. TRBV23-1 is given ORF status, its function remaining uncertain. The CDR3 contains 13 residues. The V gene end was trimmed by 6 bases and the J gene end by 8 bases; junction bases not matched to a gene: 5. The CDR3: CASSTGGLYEQFF. The CDR3 DNA follows: TGCGCCAGCAGCACAGGGGGCTTGTATGAGCAGTTCTTC.

DNA for the CDR3: TGTGCCAGCAGTTTAGTTGCACGATATAGCAATCAGCCCCAGCATTTT. It yields the protein CASSLVARYSNQPQHF. The rearrangement joins TRBV27 to TRBJ1-5; D ambiguous. The V and J ends lost 2 bases and 0 bases respectively, with 11 bases between them. Germline values: CDR1 MNHEY, CDR2 SMNVEV (reference sequence). The CDR3 covers 16 residues.

The chain couples TRBV27 to TRBJ2-1, with D hard to call. The CDR3 is 13 residues long. Germline-derived CDR1 and CDR2 are MNHEY and SMNVEV (reference sequence). V shed 0 bases and J shed 10 bases, with 10 bases lying between them. CDR3 loop: CASSLSGPEEQFF. The CDR3, as DNA: TGTGCCAGCAGTTTATCGGGTCCCGAAGAGCAGTTCTTC.

The rearrangement links TRBV28 to TRBJ1-1; D call uncertain. The length of the CDR3 is 13 residues. The V end lost 6 bases, the J end lost 5 bases, and 13 bases lay between the germline ends. Germline CDR1 reads MDHEN; CDR2 reads SYDVKM. CDR3 protein: CASSYSGETEAFF. DNA of the CDR3: TGTGCCAGCAGCTACTCCGGAGAGACTGAAGCTTTCTTT.

The rearrangement joins TRBV7-2 to TRBJ2-7, with D hard to call. Germline values: CDR1 SGHTA, CDR2 FQGNSA. Trimming took 4 bases from V and 2 from J, leaving 21 bases between them. This CDR3 has 17 amino acids. CDR3 sequence: CASSSQLDPMAPYEQYF. CDR3 nucleotides: TGTGCCAGCAGCTCTCAATTGGACCCAATGGCACCCTACGAGCAGTACTTC. Full variable domain (outside the CDR3, taken from reference TRBV7-2 and TRBJ2-7): GAGVSQSPSNKVTEKGKDVELRCDPISGHTALYWYRQSLGQGLEFLIYFQGNSAPDKSGLPSDRFSAERTGGSVSTLTIQRTQQEDSAVYLCASSSQLDPMAPYEQYFGPGTRLTVT.

V is TRBV2 and J is TRBJ2-7; D remains unclear. Trimming left V 2 bases short and J 3 bases short, with 14 bases between. The V gene's germline CDR1 is SNHLY and CDR2 FYNNEI. The CDR3 is 15 amino acids. This chain's CDR3 is CASSETTVIGYEQYF. The CDR3 nucleotides are TGTGCCAGCAGTGAAACAACAGTGATAGGCTACGAGCAGTACTTC.

Here the CDR3 reads CASSLGWGSYNSPLHF. In nucleotides, the CDR3 is TGTGCCAGCAGCTTGGGATGGGGTTCCTATAATTCACCCCTCCACTTT. The chain joins TRBV5-5 to TRBJ1-6; D is unresolved. Trimming removed 0 bases from V and 1 base from J, with 8 bases in between. The CDR3 runs 16 residues. The V gene's germline CDR1 is SGHKS and CDR2 YYEKEE (reference sequence).

This chain links TRBV7-9 with TRBJ1-1; D ambiguous. V lost 5 bases to trimming and J lost 0 bases, with 16 bases between them. The germline CDR1 and CDR2 sequences are SEHNR and FQNEAQ (reference sequence). The CDR3 runs 16 residues. The CDR3 reads CASSPRWDTLNTEAFF. In DNA, the CDR3 is TGTGCCAGCAGCCCCCGATGGGATACCTTGAACACTGAAGCTTTCTTT.

V gene TRBV19 combines with J gene TRBJ2-7, with D perhaps TRBD2 (5 bases). Trimming took off 3 bases at V and 0 bases at J, with 6 bases between the two ends. The germline gives CDR1 LNHDA, CDR2 SQIVND (reference sequence). This CDR3 has 13 residues. CDR3 residues: CASSIRDSYEQYF. CDR3 DNA: TGTGCCAGTAGTATCCGGGACTCCTACGAGCAGTACTTC.

The CDR3 DNA sequence: TGTGCCATCAGTGAGTCCAGGGGCAGCGAAAGCAATCAGCCCCAGCATTTT. Its protein product is CAISESRGSESNQPQHF. The chain employs TRBV10-3 and TRBJ1-5, with D possibly being TRBD1 (6 bases). Germline CDR1 and CDR2: ENHRY and SYGVKD. The V end lost 0 bases, the J end lost 1 base, and 13 bases lay between the germline ends. CDR3 length equals 17 residues.

CDR3 DNA sequence: TGTGCCAGCAGTTTCCGGGACAGGGGGGTCGACTATGGCTACACCTTC. It translates to CASSFRDRGVDYGYTF. The rearrangement links TRBV28 to TRBJ1-2; TRBD1 matches at 11 bases. After removal of 3 bases from V and 3 bases from J, the junction contained 6 bases not matched to a gene. CDR1 MDHEN and CDR2 SYDVKM come from the germline V gene. The CDR3 extends over 16 amino acids.

This clone came up once. The chain joins TRBV2 to TRBJ2-7; 10 bases map to TRBD1. CDR1 SNHLY and CDR2 FYNNEI come from the germline V gene. The CDR3 loop spans 13 amino acids. Trimming cost V 6 bases and J 6 bases; bases outside gene matches: 5. The CDR3 region is CASRRDRGSEQYF. As DNA, the CDR3 is TGTGCCAGCAGAAGGGACAGGGGATCCGAGCAGTACTTC.

V usage is TRBV5-6 and J usage is TRBJ2-5; no firm D call. This CDR3 is built from 11 residues. Deletions cut 3 bases from V and 2 bases from J, with 2 bases between. Germline V lookup: CDR1 SGHDT, CDR2 YYEEEE. This CDR3 is CASSSQETQYF. The CDR3 region has the DNA TGTGCCAGCAGCTCGCAAGAGACCCAGTACTTC.

V usage is TRBV27 and J usage is TRBJ1-6, with no clear D. Per the germline V gene, CDR1 is MNHEY and CDR2 is SMNVEV (reference sequence). The CDR3 spans 16 residues. Trimming took off 5 bases at V and 4 bases at J, with 15 bases between the two ends. The CDR3 reads CASSPHRVKYNSPLHF. The CDR3 DNA follows: TGTGCCAGCAGTCCCCATCGGGTTAAGTATAATTCACCCCTCCACTTT.

The chain joins TRBV6-4 to TRBJ1-5; D call uncertain. The length of the CDR3 is 15 residues. Germline CDR1 and CDR2: MRHNA and SNTAGT. V was cut by 4 bases and J by 0 bases, with 10 bases left in between. The CDR3 is CASSAYTGSNQPQHF. The CDR3 coding sequence is TGTGCCAGCAGTGCCTACACCGGTAGCAATCAGCCCCAGCATTTT.

This chain joins TRBV7-2 and TRBJ1-2; no reliable D call. This CDR3 contains 14 residues. V shed 6 bases and J shed 5 bases, with 16 bases lying between them. Germline CDR1 and CDR2: SGHTA and FQGNSA. The DNA of the CDR3 is TGTGCCAGCAGTCATCCGGGCAGCCCTTATGGCTACACCTTC. Translation gives CASSHPGSPYGYTF. The full variable domain, rest sourced from reference TRBV7-2 and TRBJ1-2, is GAGVSQSPSNKVTEKGKDVELRCDPISGHTALYWYRQSLGQGLEFLIYFQGNSAPDKSGLPSDRFSAERTGGSVSTLTIQRTQQEDSAVYLCASSHPGSPYGYTFGSGTRLTVV.

This chain joins TRBV5-1 and TRBJ2-1; D not certain. V was trimmed by 2 bases and J by 5 bases, leaving 8 bases between them. The CDR3 spans 13 residues. Germline V gene data show CDR1 as SGHRS and CDR2 as YFSETQ. The CDR3 nucleotides are TGCGCCAGCAGCTTACTGCAGGACAATGAGCAGTTCTTC. It is translated as CASSLLQDNEQFF.

The rearrangement joins TRBV19 to TRBJ2-7; D gene ambiguous. V lost 4 bases, J lost 4 bases, and 17 bases lay in between. Germline V gives CDR1 LNHDA, CDR2 SQIVND (reference sequence). The CDR3 spans 15 residues. DNA of the CDR3: TGTGCCAGTAGTACCCGGCGCGTGTCACTATACGAGCAGTACTTC. The encoded protein is CASSTRRVSLYEQYF.

The chain is built from TRBV27 and TRBJ2-2; 8 nucleotides agree with TRBD2. The germline gives CDR1 MNHEY, CDR2 SMNVEV (reference sequence). This CDR3 has 14 residues. V lost 4 bases to trimming and J lost 4 bases; unmatched junction nucleotides: 2. CDR3 loop: CASSYSGITGELFF. The CDR3 DNA follows: TGTGCCAGCAGTTATAGCGGGATCACCGGGGAGCTGTTTTTT.

This sequence joins TRBV5-1 and TRBJ1-6; D gene uncertain. Trimming pared 2 bases from V and 3 bases from J, leaving 15 bases between. The CDR3 runs 17 residues. Germline lookup yields CDR1 SGHRS and CDR2 YFSETQ. CDR3 sequence (DNA): TGCGCCAGCAGCTTAGCTCCGGGTCTCGACTATAATTCACCCCTCCACTTT. Protein: CASSLAPGLDYNSPLHF. The variable domain in full, completed from reference TRBV5-1 and TRBJ1-6, reads KAGVTQTPRYLIKTRGQQVTLSCSPISGHRSVSWYQQTPGQGLQFLFEYFSETQRNKGNFPGRFSGRQFSNSRSEMNVSTLELGDSALYLCASSLAPGLDYNSPLHFGNGTRLTVT.

This chain uses TRBV5-6 with TRBJ1-2; unclear D gene. The germline CDR1 and CDR2 sequences are SGHDT and YYEEEE. The CDR3 covers 12 residues. Trimming left V 0 bases short and J 7 bases short, with 7 bases between. CDR3 protein: CASSLVDRGYTF. The CDR3 nucleotides are TGTGCCAGCAGCTTGGTGGACCGTGGCTACACCTTC.

The V and J genes are TRBV24-1 and TRBJ2-1; TRBD2 matches at 9 bases. The CDR3 runs 19 residues. CDR1 is KGHDR, CDR2 SFDVKD, per germline. Losses at the gene ends were 4 bases for V and 0 bases for J; bases not matched to a gene: 12. The CDR3 loop is CATSDPTPSGAYSYNEQFF. The CDR3 DNA follows: TGTGCCACCAGTGACCCGACCCCTAGCGGGGCCTACTCCTACAATGAGCAGTTCTTC.

CDR3 bases: TGTGCCAGCAGAGGGAGGGCCCGAGACTACACCTTC. Translated, it gives CASRGRARDYTF. The gene calls are TRBV28 and TRBJ1-2; D uncertain. V shed 6 bases and J shed 10 bases, with 15 bases lying between them. The CDR3 is 12 residues long. The germline CDR1 and CDR2 sequences are MDHEN and SYDVKM.

Details on this clone: At one of its ends the junction is not consistent with the germline gene, which may arise from a read error. This chain's CDR3 is CASSLPREYKSSYEQYF. In DNA, the CDR3 is TGTGCTAGCAGCTTACCGCGGGAGTACAAGAGCTCCTACGAGCAGTACTTC. The rearrangement uses TRBV7-7 and TRBJ2-7; TRBD2 agrees at 7 bases. CDR1 is SSHAT, CDR2 FNYEAQ, per germline (reference sequence). This CDR3 contains 17 residues.

This chain uses TRBV28 with TRBJ2-1; TRBD2 matches 10 bases. Germline V CDR1 and CDR2: MDHEN, SYDVKM. CDR3 length: 15 amino acids. Trimming removed 3 bases from V and 7 bases from J; junction bases left unmatched: 6. The CDR3 loop is CASSFHGTSENEQFF. CDR3 sequence (DNA): TGTGCCAGCAGTTTTCATGGGACTAGCGAAAATGAGCAGTTCTTC.

The CDR3 loop reads CASSLGMGFDTIYF. CDR3 bases: TGTGCCAGCAGCCTGGGCATGGGCTTTGACACCATATATTTT. The chain is built from TRBV7-9 and TRBJ1-3; no firm D call. CDR3 length: 14 amino acids. Between the trimmed V and J ends, which lost 5 bases and 8 bases, there was a span of 16 bases. Germline V gene data show CDR1 as SEHNR and CDR2 as FQNEAQ (reference sequence).

The chain carries TRBV5-1 and TRBJ2-1; D not resolved. Germline V CDR1 and CDR2: SGHRS, YFSETQ. Deletions cut 0 bases from V and 8 bases from J, with 12 bases between. CDR3 length equals 14 residues. CDR3: CASSLAVELDEQFF. For the CDR3, the DNA is TGCGCCAGCAGCTTGGCCGTGGAGCTCGATGAGCAGTTCTTC.

The V and J genes are TRBV3-1 (or the pseudogene TRBV3-2) and TRBJ2-7; D assignment may be TRBD1 or TRBD2 (5 bases each). The CDR3 is 16 amino acids. Germline CDR1 is LGHDT and CDR2 is YNNKEL (reference sequence). V lost 5 bases to trimming and J lost 4 bases, with 21 bases between them. In DNA, the CDR3 is TGTGCCAGCAGCGCCAGCCAGGGACCTAACCTATACGAGCAGTACTTC. Translation: CASSASQGPNLYEQYF.

This chain joins TRBV14 and TRBJ2-1, with a possible D match to TRBD2 (6 bases). The germline CDR1 and CDR2 sequences are SGHDN and FVKESK. The CDR3 covers 13 residues. Between the trimmed V and J ends, which lost 4 bases and 4 bases, there was a span of 8 bases. This CDR3 reads CASSLGTYNEQFF. The CDR3 DNA follows: TGTGCCAGCAGCCTAGGGACTTACAATGAGCAGTTCTTC.